The 19 T cell receptor beta chains reported below all come from one sample, sequenced in a study of patients and donors after allogeneic stem cell transplantation. TCRdb re-analysed the RT-PCR reads in MiXCR, keeping a single row per CDR3 protein. The sample carries about a million distinct CDR3 sequences, roughly 18% recorded once. The specimen sequenced was blood, either unsorted or a sorted T cell fraction (not recorded which). These receptors originate from a human donor who was either an allogeneic HSCT recipient or a stem cell or donor lymphocyte infusion donor (not recorded which). It is not recorded whose cells these are; they may come from a transplant donor.

The chain has TRBV6-2 or TRBV6-3 and TRBJ2-3; D gene uncertain. V lost 6 bases and J 2 bases, leaving 9 bases between the germline ends. The length of the CDR3 is 13 residues. Germline values: CDR1 MNHEY, CDR2 SVGEGT. The CDR3 nucleotides are TGTGCCAGCAGGCAGCCAGACACAGATACGCAGTATTTT. Protein product: CASRQPDTDTQYF.

This rearrangement joins TRBV20-1 to TRBJ2-3, with D uncertain. CDR1 is DFQATT and CDR2 is SNEGSKA in the germline V gene (reference sequence). CDR3 length: 14 amino acids. V lost 3 bases to trimming and J lost 4 bases, with 14 bases between them. CDR3 sequence: CSASGIKVADTQYF. Written as DNA, the CDR3 is TGCAGTGCTAGTGGGATTAAGGTAGCAGATACGCAGTATTTT.

This chain links TRBV4-1 with TRBJ2-2, with TRBD2 matching over 8 bases. The CDR3 sequence is 16 residues long. Trimming cost V 4 bases and J 6 bases; bases outside gene matches: 10. Germline-derived CDR1 and CDR2 are MGHRA and YSYEKL. The CDR3 loop reads CASSPPGLVDSGELFF. DNA for the CDR3: TGCGCCAGCAGCCCACCGGGACTAGTTGATTCCGGGGAGCTGTTTTTT.

Only a few counts were recorded for this clonotype. V gene TRBV29-1 combines with J gene TRBJ2-5; tentative D call: TRBD1 (6 bases). With 4 bases removed from V and 0 bases from J, the gap between germline ends came to 9 bases. This CDR3 comprises 13 residues. Per germline, CDR1 SQVTM and CDR2 ANQGSEA. The CDR3: CSVGQEYQETQYF. The CDR3 DNA reads as TGCAGCGTTGGACAGGAGTACCAAGAGACCCAGTACTTC.

The chain is built from TRBV6-2 or TRBV6-3 and TRBJ1-5, with D possibly matching TRBD1 (6 bases). The germline V and J ends were trimmed by 5 bases and 0 bases, with 11 bases remaining between them. Germline loops: CDR1 MNHEY, CDR2 SVGEGT. The CDR3 runs 15 residues. CDR3: CASSQQGYSNQPQHF. The CDR3 DNA reads TGTGCCAGCAGTCAACAGGGTTATAGCAATCAGCCCCAGCATTTT.

This clonotype has a handful of counts. The chain employs TRBV4-2 and TRBJ1-4; D remains ambiguous. Germline V lookup: CDR1 LGHNA, CDR2 YNFKEQ. This CDR3 has 17 residues. Between the trimmed V and J ends, which lost 0 bases and 7 bases, there was a span of 18 bases. The CDR3 loop reads CASSQDEFLGGSEKLFF. Here the CDR3 DNA reads TGTGCCAGCAGCCAAGACGAGTTTTTGGGCGGGAGTGAAAAACTGTTTTTT.

CDR3 in amino acids: CATSRDGGRGGGYTF. The DNA for the CDR3 is TGTGCCACCAGCAGAGATGGGGGCAGGGGGGGAGGCTACACCTTC. V is TRBV15 and J is TRBJ1-2; TRBD1 matches at 7 bases. The CDR3 has 15 amino acids. CDR1 and CDR2 from the germline V gene are LNHNV and YYDKDF (reference sequence). The trim removed 0 bases at V and 8 bases at J, leaving 9 bases unmatched.

This chain links TRBV12-3 or TRBV12-4 with TRBJ1-2; 8 bases agree with TRBD1. V shed 5 bases, J shed 7 bases, and the junction held 12 bases outside the gene matches. This CDR3 has 15 residues. The CDR3 DNA reads TGTGCCAGCAGTCCTCGGACAGGGAATCTTTTTGGCTACACCTTC. Translating it yields CASSPRTGNLFGYTF.

The genes are TRBV12-3 or TRBV12-4 and TRBJ1-6; tentatively, D is TRBD1 (5 bases). V was clipped by 4 bases and J by 7 bases, with 14 bases between them. This CDR3 has 15 residues. In nucleotides, the CDR3 is TGTGCCAGCAGTTCCACTGGACACCAAAATTCACCCCTCCACTTT. It is translated as CASSSTGHQNSPLHF.

This clonotype was counted at least ten times. J is TRBJ2-5 and V is TRBV29-1; 7 bases match TRBD1. V was pared by 4 bases and J by 2 bases, with 10 bases of the junction left unmatched. Germline-derived CDR1 and CDR2 are SQVTM and ANQGSEA. The CDR3 runs 15 residues. CDR3 loop: CSVAKPGTAQETQYF. The CDR3 bases are TGCAGCGTTGCCAAGCCCGGGACAGCGCAAGAGACCCAGTACTTC. The full variable domain, with the rest looked up from reference TRBV29-1 and TRBJ2-5, is SAVISQKPSRDICQRGTSLTIQCQVDSQVTMMFWYRQQPGQSLTLIATANQGSEATYESGFVIDKFPISRPNLTFSTLTVSNMSPEDSSIYLCSVAKPGTAQETQYFGPGTRLLVL.

There are many counts of this clonotype. The CDR3 DNA is TGTGCCAGCAGTCAGGGCTCTGGGGCCAACGTCCTGACTTTC. It is translated as CASSQGSGANVLTF. The rearrangement joins TRBV3-1 to TRBJ2-6; a possible D gene is TRBD1 (5 bases). The V and J ends lost 6 bases and 0 bases respectively, with 6 bases between them. This CDR3 comprises 14 residues. Looked up from germline, CDR1 is LGHDT and CDR2 is YNNKEL (reference sequence). The full variable domain, rest sourced from reference TRBV3-1 and TRBJ2-6, is DTAVSQTPKYLVTQMGNDKSIKCEQNLGHDTMYWYKQDSKKFLKIMFSYNNKELIINETVPNRFSPKSPDKAHLNLHINSLELGDSAVYFCASSQGSGANVLTFGAGSRLTVL.

This clonotype was counted between two and nine times. The V call is TRBV12-3 or TRBV12-4, the J call TRBJ2-7, with D possibly being TRBD1 (9 bases). Trimming pared 3 bases from V and 7 bases from J, leaving 25 bases between. CDR3 length: 17 residues. CDR3 sequence (DNA): TGTGCCAGCAGTTTCGGGGGGGGCGGGACAGGGCCGAGGGAGCAGTACTTC. Translated, it gives CASSFGGGGTGPREQYF.

The chain has TRBV7-3 and TRBJ2-5; perhaps TRBD2 as D (6 bases). CDR1 and CDR2 (germline): SGHTA, FQGTGA. V lost 8 bases and J lost 5, with 15 bases in between. The CDR3 loop spans 13 amino acids. The CDR3 sequence: CASSGGVGETQYF. The DNA of the CDR3 is TGTGCCAGCTCAGGCGGGGTCGGGGAGACCCAGTACTTC.

This chain joins TRBV12-3 or TRBV12-4 and TRBJ2-1, with 7 bases matching TRBD2. V trimming: 3 bases; J trimming: 6 bases; junction bases outside the gene matches: 8. The CDR3 has 15 residues. CDR3 region: CASSFESGTSNEQFF. The CDR3 DNA is TGTGCCAGCAGTTTTGAGAGCGGGACGAGCAATGAGCAGTTCTTC.

The V gene is TRBV7-9, the J gene TRBJ1-1; tentatively, D is TRBD1 (5 bases). V was cut by 0 bases and J by 1 base, with 9 bases left in between. This CDR3 is 15 amino acids long. The germline V gene encodes CDR1 SEHNR and CDR2 FQNEAQ (reference sequence). The CDR3 loop reads CASSLASGSNTEAFF. The CDR3 DNA is TGTGCCAGCAGCTTAGCGTCAGGGTCGAACACTGAAGCTTTCTTT.

This clonotype was observed many times. V usage is TRBV10-3 and J usage is TRBJ1-2, with a tentative D call TRBD1 (5 bases). This CDR3 region has 15 residues. Germline CDR1 reads ENHRY; CDR2 reads SYGVKD. V was pared by 3 bases and J by 4 bases, with 15 bases between. Here the CDR3 reads CAISEHEEGIYGYTF. CDR3 coding DNA: TGTGCCATCAGTGAACACGAGGAGGGGATCTATGGCTACACCTTC.

This clonotype was counted a few times. This chain links TRBV12-3 or TRBV12-4 with TRBJ2-5; D may be TRBD1 or TRBD2 (5 bases each). The CDR3 is made up of 13 amino acids. Trimming removed 3 bases at V and 9 bases at J, with 14 bases between. The CDR3 reads CASSFGQGAAQYF. CDR3 nucleotides: TGTGCCAGCAGTTTCGGGCAGGGAGCGGCCCAGTACTTC.

The chain links TRBV10-3 to TRBJ2-7, with D possibly being TRBD2 (6 bases). V shed 9 bases and J shed 7 bases, with 16 bases lying between them. CDR3 size: 12 residues. Germline assignment: CDR1 ENHRY and CDR2 SYGVKD. CDR3 DNA sequence: TGTGCCATTGGGGGAGGACTGGGGGAGCAGTACTTC. This encodes CAIGGGLGEQYF.

The table lists this clonotype with a few counts. V is TRBV12-3 or TRBV12-4 and J is TRBJ2-1, with 13 positions matching TRBD2. The CDR3 spans 15 residues. V lost 5 bases, J lost 8 bases, and 6 bases stayed unmatched. CDR3 sequence reads: CASSGLAGVLHEQFF. CDR3 bases: TGTGCCAGCAGTGGACTAGCGGGAGTGTTGCATGAGCAGTTCTTC.